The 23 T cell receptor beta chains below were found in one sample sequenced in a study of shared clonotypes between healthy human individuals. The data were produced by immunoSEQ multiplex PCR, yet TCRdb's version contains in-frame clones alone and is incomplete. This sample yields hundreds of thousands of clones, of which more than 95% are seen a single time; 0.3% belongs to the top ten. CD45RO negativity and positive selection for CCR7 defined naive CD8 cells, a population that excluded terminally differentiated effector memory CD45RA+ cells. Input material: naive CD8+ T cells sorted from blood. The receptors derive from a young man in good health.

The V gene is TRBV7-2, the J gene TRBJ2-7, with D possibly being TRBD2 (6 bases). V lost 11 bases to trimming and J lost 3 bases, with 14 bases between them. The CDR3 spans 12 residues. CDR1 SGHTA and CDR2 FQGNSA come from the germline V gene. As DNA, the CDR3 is TGTGCCTCACGGGGGAACAGCTACGAGCAGTACTTC. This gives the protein CASRGNSYEQYF.

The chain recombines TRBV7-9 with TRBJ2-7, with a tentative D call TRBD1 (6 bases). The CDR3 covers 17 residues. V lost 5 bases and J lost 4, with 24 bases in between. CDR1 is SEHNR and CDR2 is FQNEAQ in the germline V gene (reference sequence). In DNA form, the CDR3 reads TGTGCCAGCAGCACCATCGTTGACAGGCCTCTTGGATACGAGCAGTACTTC. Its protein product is CASSTIVDRPLGYEQYF.

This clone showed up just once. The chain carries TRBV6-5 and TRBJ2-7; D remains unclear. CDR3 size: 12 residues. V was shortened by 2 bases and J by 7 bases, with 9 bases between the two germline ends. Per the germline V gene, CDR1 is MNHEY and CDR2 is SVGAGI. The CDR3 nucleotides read TGTGCCAGCAGTTACACCCCTGGGGAGCAGTACTTC. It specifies CASSYTPGEQYF.

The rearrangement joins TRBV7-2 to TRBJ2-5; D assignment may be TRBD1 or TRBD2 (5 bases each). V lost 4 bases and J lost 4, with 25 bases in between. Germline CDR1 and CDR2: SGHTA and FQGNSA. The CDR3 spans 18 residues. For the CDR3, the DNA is TGTGCCAGCAGCTCCGGGGCATTGCGAGGTTTAAGGGGAGAGACCCAGTACTTC. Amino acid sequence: CASSSGALRGLRGETQYF.

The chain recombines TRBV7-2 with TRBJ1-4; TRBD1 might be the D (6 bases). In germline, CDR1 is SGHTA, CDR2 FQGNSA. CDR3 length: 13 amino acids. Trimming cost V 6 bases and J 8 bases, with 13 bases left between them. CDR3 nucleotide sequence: TGTGCCAGCAGGGCAGGGGCTGGAGAAAAACTGTTTTTT. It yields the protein CASRAGAGEKLFF.

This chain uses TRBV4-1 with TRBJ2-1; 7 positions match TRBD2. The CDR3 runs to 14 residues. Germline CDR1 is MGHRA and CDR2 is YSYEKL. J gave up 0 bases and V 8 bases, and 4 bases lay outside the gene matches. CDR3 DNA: TGCGCCAGCGGATGGGGGGGCTCCTACAATGAGCAGTTCTTC. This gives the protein CASGWGGSYNEQFF.

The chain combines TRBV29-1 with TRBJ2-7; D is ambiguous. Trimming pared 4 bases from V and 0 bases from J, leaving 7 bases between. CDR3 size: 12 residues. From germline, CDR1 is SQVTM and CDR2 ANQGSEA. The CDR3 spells CSVVHGSYEQYF. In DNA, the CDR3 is TGCAGCGTTGTCCATGGCTCCTACGAGCAGTACTTC.

The CDR3 DNA is TGCGCCAGCAGCCAAGACCTCGGGACTAGCGGCTACGAGCAGTACTTC. This translates into CASSQDLGTSGYEQYF. The chain employs TRBV4-1 and TRBJ2-7, with 11 bases that match TRBD2. Per the germline V gene, CDR1 is MGHRA and CDR2 is YSYEKL. The CDR3 extends over 16 amino acids. V lost 0 bases, J lost 3 bases, and 4 bases stayed unmatched.

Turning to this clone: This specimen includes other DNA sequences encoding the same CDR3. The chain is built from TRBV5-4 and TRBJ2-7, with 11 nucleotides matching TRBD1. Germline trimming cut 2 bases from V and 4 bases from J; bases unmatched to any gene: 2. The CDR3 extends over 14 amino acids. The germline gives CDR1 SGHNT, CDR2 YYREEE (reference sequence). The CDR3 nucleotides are TGTGCCAGCAGCTTAGGACAGGGGGCTTACGAGCAGTACTTC. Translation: CASSLGQGAYEQYF.

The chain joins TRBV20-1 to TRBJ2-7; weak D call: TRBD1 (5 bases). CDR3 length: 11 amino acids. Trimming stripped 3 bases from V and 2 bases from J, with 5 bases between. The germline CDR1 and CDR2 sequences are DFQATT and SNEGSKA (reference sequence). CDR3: CSARTAYEQYF. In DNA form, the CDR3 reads TGCAGTGCTAGGACAGCCTACGAGCAGTACTTC.

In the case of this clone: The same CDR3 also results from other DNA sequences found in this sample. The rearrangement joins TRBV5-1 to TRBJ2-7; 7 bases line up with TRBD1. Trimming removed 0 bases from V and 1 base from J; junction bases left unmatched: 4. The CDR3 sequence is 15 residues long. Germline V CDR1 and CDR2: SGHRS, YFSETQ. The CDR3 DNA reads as TGCGCCAGCAGCTTGGAGGCAGGGGGTTCCTACGAGCAGTACTTC. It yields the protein CASSLEAGGSYEQYF. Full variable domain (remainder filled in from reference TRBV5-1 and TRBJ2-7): KAGVTQTPRYLIKTRGQQVTLSCSPISGHRSVSWYQQTPGQGLQFLFEYFSETQRNKGNFPGRFSGRQFSNSRSEMNVSTLELGDSALYLCASSLEAGGSYEQYFGPGTRLTVT.

This CDR3 reads CASSGEETQYF. The CDR3 DNA reads TGTGCCAGCAGTGGGGAAGAGACCCAGTACTTC. The chain recombines TRBV2 with TRBJ2-5, with no clear D. The germline CDR1 and CDR2 sequences are SNHLY and FYNNEI. This CDR3 spans 11 amino acids. V was shortened by 4 bases and J by 3 bases, with 3 bases between the two germline ends.

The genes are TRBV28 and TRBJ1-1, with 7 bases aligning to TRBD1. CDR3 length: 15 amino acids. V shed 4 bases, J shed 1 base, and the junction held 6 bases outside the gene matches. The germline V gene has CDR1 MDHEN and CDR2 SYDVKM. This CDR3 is CASSSDRDRNTEAFF. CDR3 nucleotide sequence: TGTGCCAGCAGTTCGGATCGGGACAGGAACACTGAAGCTTTCTTT.

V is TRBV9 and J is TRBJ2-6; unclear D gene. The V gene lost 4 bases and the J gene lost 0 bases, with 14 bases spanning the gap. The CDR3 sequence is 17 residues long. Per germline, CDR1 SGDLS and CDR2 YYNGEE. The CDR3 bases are TGTGCCAGCAGCACCGAAGGTGAGCTCTCTGGGGCCAACGTCCTGACTTTC. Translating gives CASSTEGELSGANVLTF.

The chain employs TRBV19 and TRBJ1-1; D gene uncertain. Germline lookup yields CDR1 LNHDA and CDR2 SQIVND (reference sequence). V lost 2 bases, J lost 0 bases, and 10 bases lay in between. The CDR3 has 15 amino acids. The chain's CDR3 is CASSIKVALNTEAFF. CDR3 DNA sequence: TGTGCCAGTAGTATAAAGGTTGCGTTGAACACTGAAGCTTTCTTT.

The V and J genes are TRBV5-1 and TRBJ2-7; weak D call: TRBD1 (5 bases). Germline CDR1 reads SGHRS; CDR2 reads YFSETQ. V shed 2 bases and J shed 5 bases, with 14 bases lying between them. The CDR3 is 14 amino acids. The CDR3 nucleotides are TGCGCCAGCAGCTTCGAAGGGTTCAGGGACGAGCAGTACTTC. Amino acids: CASSFEGFRDEQYF.

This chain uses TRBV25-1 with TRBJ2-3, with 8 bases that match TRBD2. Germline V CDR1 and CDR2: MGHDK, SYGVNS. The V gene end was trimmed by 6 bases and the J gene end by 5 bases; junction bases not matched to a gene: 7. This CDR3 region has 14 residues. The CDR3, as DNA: TGTGCCAGCAGGGGAGCGGGAGTGAAAGATACGCAGTATTTT. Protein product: CASRGAGVKDTQYF.

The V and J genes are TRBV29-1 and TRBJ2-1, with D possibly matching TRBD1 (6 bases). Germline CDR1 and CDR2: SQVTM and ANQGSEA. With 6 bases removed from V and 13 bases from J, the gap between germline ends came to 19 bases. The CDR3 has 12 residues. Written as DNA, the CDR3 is TGCAGCGTCCTTCAACAGGGTTGGGAACAGTTCTTC. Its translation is CSVLQQGWEQFF.

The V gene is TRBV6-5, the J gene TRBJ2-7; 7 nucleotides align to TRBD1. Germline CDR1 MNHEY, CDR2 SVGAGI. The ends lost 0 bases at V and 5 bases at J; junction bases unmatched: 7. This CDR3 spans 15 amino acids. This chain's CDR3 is CASSYSEQGPNEQYF. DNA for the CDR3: TGTGCCAGCAGTTACTCCGAACAGGGGCCCAACGAGCAGTACTTC.

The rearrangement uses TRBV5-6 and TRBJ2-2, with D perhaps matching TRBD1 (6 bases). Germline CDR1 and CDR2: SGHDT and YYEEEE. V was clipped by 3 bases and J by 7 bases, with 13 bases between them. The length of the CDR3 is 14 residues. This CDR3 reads CASSSNRVVGELFF. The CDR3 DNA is TGTGCCAGCAGCTCGAACAGGGTGGTCGGGGAGCTGTTTTTT.

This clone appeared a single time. The CDR3 DNA sequence: TGTGCCAGCAGCTTGGAACCCGGGGAATGGCTCGATGAGCAGTTCTTC. This gives the protein CASSLEPGEWLDEQFF. The chain couples TRBV5-4 to TRBJ2-1, with D maybe TRBD2 (5 bases). This CDR3 is built from 16 residues. Per germline, CDR1 SGHNT and CDR2 YYREEE (reference sequence). Trimming left V 0 bases short and J 8 bases short, with 18 bases between.

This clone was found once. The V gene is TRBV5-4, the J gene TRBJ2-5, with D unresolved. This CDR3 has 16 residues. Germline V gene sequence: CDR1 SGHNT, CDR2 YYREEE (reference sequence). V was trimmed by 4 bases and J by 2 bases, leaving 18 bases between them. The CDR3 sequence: CASSRVYEAEQETQYF. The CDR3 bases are TGTGCCAGCAGCCGCGTTTATGAGGCGGAACAAGAGACCCAGTACTTC.

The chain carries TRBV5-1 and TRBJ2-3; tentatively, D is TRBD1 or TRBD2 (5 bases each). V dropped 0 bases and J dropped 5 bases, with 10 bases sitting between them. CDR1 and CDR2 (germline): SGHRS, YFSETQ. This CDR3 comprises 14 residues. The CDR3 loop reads CASSLVPGRDTQYF. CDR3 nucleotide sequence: TGCGCCAGCAGCTTGGTACCAGGGAGAGATACGCAGTATTTT.